The 26 T cell receptor beta chains in this list originate from one sample, sequenced in a study of blood T cell repertoires in COVID-19 (dated by TCRdb to 2020 to 2022). Libraries came from the immunoSEQ multiplex PCR assay. What TCRdb holds here is the immuneACCESS table cut down to in-frame rearrangements. Part of the clones is not present; checked against another copy, under half of the missing clones reflect an unresolved V gene, and the others are unexplained. A total of roughly 200,000 clones appear in this sample, approximately 85% of them only once. In total, the top ten clones hold about a tenth of the sample. Material: peripheral blood. The origin of the receptors is a human donor with active or convalescent COVID-19. The donor label of this sample is uncertain.

This chain joins TRBV7-9 and TRBJ2-7; TRBD1 aligns across 8 bases. The trim removed 1 base at V and 12 bases at J, leaving 5 bases unmatched. CDR3 size: 12 residues. Looked up from germline, CDR1 is SEHNR and CDR2 is FQNEAQ (reference sequence). CDR3 residues: CASSLGAGQVYF. The CDR3 DNA sequence: TGTGCCAGCAGCTTAGGGGCGGGACAGGTGTACTTC.

The chain employs TRBV2 and TRBJ2-3, with a weak D call TRBD2 (5 bases). This CDR3 has 12 amino acids. Germline lookup yields CDR1 SNHLY and CDR2 FYNNEI. V was trimmed by 8 bases and J by 6 bases, leaving 12 bases between them. The CDR3 loop is CASGGFRDTQYF. CDR3 coding DNA: TGTGCCAGCGGAGGATTCAGGGATACGCAGTATTTT.

V is TRBV7-2 and J is TRBJ2-1, with 9 bases matching TRBD2. V was clipped by 4 bases and J by 6 bases; unmatched bases: 4. CDR1 and CDR2 (germline): SGHTA, FQGNSA. The CDR3 is 14 amino acids. The CDR3, as DNA: TGTGCCAGCAGCTCCAGGCGGGGGGGCAATGAGCAGTTCTTC. Translation: CASSSRRGGNEQFF.

The chain is built from TRBV11-2 and TRBJ1-2; 10 nucleotides line up with TRBD1. V lost 4 bases and J lost 7; bases outside the gene matches: 9. Per the germline V gene, CDR1 is SGHAT and CDR2 is FQNNGV. This CDR3 region has 15 residues. In DNA, the CDR3 is TGTGCCAGCAGCTCCAGACAGGGGGCCCGGAGTGGCTACACCTTC. Translating gives CASSSRQGARSGYTF.

This chain uses TRBV30 with TRBJ2-5; tentatively, D is TRBD2 (6 bases). Germline CDR1 is GTSNPN and CDR2 is SVGIG (reference sequence). CDR3 length: 15 residues. V was cut by 2 bases and J by 0 bases, with 13 bases left in between. CDR3 DNA: TGTGCCTGGAGTTGGGGGGAAAAGTACCAAGAGACCCAGTACTTC. It yields the protein CAWSWGEKYQETQYF.

The J gene is TRBJ2-1, the V gene TRBV19, with 15 bases identical to TRBD2. This CDR3 is 18 amino acids long. Germline-derived CDR1 and CDR2 are LNHDA and SQIVND (reference sequence). The V gene end was trimmed by 5 bases and the J gene end by 0 bases; junction bases not matched to a gene: 5. The CDR3 region has the DNA TGTGCCAGTAGTTGGACTAGCGGGAGGGCGAGCTCCTACAATGAGCAGTTCTTC. Translating gives CASSWTSGRASSYNEQFF.

The chain links TRBV19 to TRBJ2-3, with 9 positions matching TRBD1. The V gene end was trimmed by 9 bases and the J gene end by 0 bases; junction bases not matched to a gene: 4. This CDR3 has 14 amino acids. The germline gives CDR1 LNHDA, CDR2 SQIVND (reference sequence). The CDR3 DNA follows: TGTGCCAGAAGGGACAGGGAAAGCACAGATACGCAGTATTTT. The encoded protein is CARRDRESTDTQYF.

The chain has TRBV27 and TRBJ1-6; D is perhaps TRBD1 (5 bases). The length of the CDR3 is 20 residues. V shed 1 base and J shed 6 bases, with 25 bases lying between them. The germline gives CDR1 MNHEY, CDR2 SMNVEV (reference sequence). CDR3: CASSLFLGPSTGGSNSPLHF. CDR3 nucleotide sequence: TGTGCCAGCAGTTTATTCTTGGGCCCATCTACAGGCGGCTCTAATTCACCCCTCCACTTT.

V and J are TRBV6-5 and TRBJ1-2, with 12 bases lining up with TRBD1. CDR1 and CDR2 (germline): MNHEY, SVGAGI. Unmatched junction bases numbered 6, after V lost 6 bases and J lost 4 bases. This CDR3 has 15 residues. Written as DNA, the CDR3 is TGTGCCAGCAGCAGGGACAGGGGGCTAGGCTATGGCTACACCTTC. Protein product: CASSRDRGLGYGYTF.

The gene calls are TRBV20-1 and TRBJ2-5; no reliable D call. The CDR3 is 11 residues long. The ends were cut back, 7 bases at V and 2 bases at J, with 8 bases in the middle. In germline, CDR1 is DFQATT, CDR2 SNEGSKA (reference sequence). This chain's CDR3 is CSGLLQETQYF. The CDR3, as DNA: TGCAGTGGTCTGTTACAAGAGACCCAGTACTTC.

V gene TRBV13 combines with J gene TRBJ2-5; 12 positions agree with TRBD1. Germline V lookup: CDR1 PRHDT, CDR2 FYEKMQ (reference sequence). Losses at the gene ends were 5 bases for V and 3 bases for J; bases not matched to a gene: 7. The CDR3 is 16 amino acids. CDR3 in amino acids: CASSPWGQGAKETQYF. The CDR3 coding sequence is TGTGCCAGCAGCCCGTGGGGACAGGGGGCTAAAGAGACCCAGTACTTC.

This clone was recorded only once. The chain carries TRBV4-2 and TRBJ2-5; D gene unclear. The CDR3 covers 16 residues. Trimming removed 4 bases from V and 1 base from J, with 16 bases in between. The germline V gene has CDR1 LGHNA and CDR2 YNFKEQ. The CDR3 spells CASSPDGQAAQETQYF. CDR3 DNA sequence: TGTGCCAGCAGCCCCGATGGTCAGGCAGCCCAAGAGACCCAGTACTTC.

The V gene is TRBV6-5, the J gene TRBJ1-1; 8 bases are shared with TRBD1. Looked up from germline, CDR1 is MNHEY and CDR2 is SVGAGI. With V trimmed by 4 bases and J by 11 bases, 9 bases remained unmatched. The CDR3 has 13 amino acids. The CDR3 spells CASSFGINRGAFF. The CDR3 DNA sequence: TGTGCCAGCAGTTTTGGGATCAACAGGGGGGCTTTCTTT.

The V and J genes are TRBV11-2 and TRBJ2-5, with 12 positions matching TRBD1. V lost 5 bases and J lost 5; bases outside the gene matches: 15. The CDR3 sequence is 18 residues long. Germline V gives CDR1 SGHAT, CDR2 FQNNGV. The CDR3 nucleotides are TGTGCCAGCAGCCCACAACCGGGACAGGGGGCAATATGGGAGACCCAGTACTTC. Translation gives CASSPQPGQGAIWETQYF.

V gene TRBV5-8 combines with J gene TRBJ2-3; D gene ambiguous. CDR1 SGHTS and CDR2 YDEGEE come from the germline V gene. The CDR3 has 10 amino acids. Between the trimmed V and J ends, which lost 1 base and 11 bases, there was a span of 5 bases. CDR3: CASSLSLQYF. The CDR3 nucleotides are TGTGCCAGCAGCTTGAGCTTGCAGTATTTT.

This clone showed up just a few times. This rearrangement joins TRBV5-6 to TRBJ1-2; 8 bases are a match to TRBD1. The length of the CDR3 is 18 residues. The J segment lost 3 bases and the V segment lost 4 bases, leaving 17 bases of the junction unmatched. Germline CDR1 and CDR2: SGHDT and YYEEEE. As DNA, the CDR3 is TGTGCCAGCAGCCGAGGTCAGGGGGCCGCTTTGGGCCACTATGGCTACACCTTC. Residues: CASSRGQGAALGHYGYTF.

CDR3: CASRPTRNYNEQFF. The CDR3, as DNA: TGTGCCAGCAGACCGACACGGAACTACAATGAGCAGTTCTTC. This sequence joins TRBV27 and TRBJ2-1; D is undetermined. The CDR3 has 14 residues. V lost 6 bases to trimming and J lost 3 bases, with 12 bases between them. Germline assignment: CDR1 MNHEY and CDR2 SMNVEV (reference sequence).

The chain is built from TRBV7-5 and TRBJ1-4; TRBD1 reflects the table's D call only, with no check against the DNA. TRBV7-5 is classified as a pseudogene. CDR3 length: 19 residues. CDR3 in DNA: TGTGTCAGAAGCTTAGTAGGTTTGGGGCAGGGTAATTCTAATGAAAAACTGTTTTTT. Its protein is CVRSLVGLGQGNSNEKLFF.

The V and J genes are TRBV11-3 and TRBJ2-5; 9 bases fit TRBD1. The CDR3 runs to 14 residues. The V gene end was trimmed by 4 bases and the J gene end by 5 bases; junction bases not matched to a gene: 5. Germline V lookup: CDR1 SGHNT, CDR2 YENEEA. The CDR3 region is CASSWTGVGETQYF. The CDR3 bases are TGTGCCAGCAGCTGGACAGGGGTTGGGGAGACCCAGTACTTC.

This rearrangement joins TRBV10-3 to TRBJ2-4, with 14 positions matching TRBD2. Germline values: CDR1 ENHRY, CDR2 SYGVKD. The V and J ends lost 8 bases and 7 bases, in that order; junction bases with no gene match: 7. This CDR3 contains 15 residues. CDR3: CAISWTSGGMNIQYF. CDR3 nucleotide sequence: TGTGCCATCTCTTGGACTAGCGGGGGGATGAACATTCAGTACTTC.

V is TRBV19 and J is TRBJ2-1, with 13 nucleotides matching TRBD2. Germline CDR1 LNHDA, CDR2 SQIVND (reference sequence). V lost 10 bases and J lost 6; bases outside the gene matches: 6. This CDR3 contains 14 residues. The CDR3 reads CATKGLAGFNEQFF. The CDR3 bases are TGTGCCACCAAGGGACTAGCGGGGTTCAATGAGCAGTTCTTC.

The CDR3 DNA is TGTGCCACCCCCCCTAGCGGGCCCTACGAGCAGTACTTC. Its translation is CATPPSGPYEQYF. This chain joins TRBV27 and TRBJ2-7; the match to TRBD2 covers 8 bases. J lost 2 bases, V lost 10 bases, and 7 bases had no gene match. Germline CDR1 is MNHEY and CDR2 is SMNVEV (reference sequence). The CDR3 spans 13 residues.

The rearrangement uses TRBV7-9 and TRBJ1-1; tentatively, D is TRBD1 (6 bases). Trimming took off 6 bases at V and 3 bases at J, with 14 bases between the two ends. This CDR3 contains 14 residues. The germline V gene encodes CDR1 SEHNR and CDR2 FQNEAQ (reference sequence). CDR3 amino acids: CASRVAAGDTEAFF. The CDR3 DNA sequence: TGTGCCAGCAGGGTAGCCGCAGGGGACACTGAAGCTTTCTTT.

The chain carries TRBV12-3 or TRBV12-4 and TRBJ1-1, with D tentatively TRBD1 (5 bases). The CDR3 is 13 amino acids. The V and J ends lost 3 bases and 4 bases respectively, with 9 bases between them. CDR3 in amino acids: CASSFRQGTEAFF. CDR3 DNA sequence: TGTGCCAGCAGTTTTAGGCAGGGCACTGAAGCTTTCTTT.

This clone was counted once. This chain links TRBV3-1 (or the pseudogene TRBV3-2) with TRBJ1-1; a possible D gene is TRBD1 (6 bases). CDR1 LGHDT and CDR2 YNNKEL come from the germline V gene (reference sequence). Between the trimmed V and J ends, which lost 5 bases and 10 bases, there was a span of 14 bases. The CDR3 loop spans 12 amino acids. The CDR3 sequence: CASSYRVGGAFF. Written as DNA, the CDR3 is TGTGCCAGCAGCTACAGGGTTGGGGGAGCTTTCTTT.

V gene TRBV25-1 combines with J gene TRBJ1-2; 7 bases fit TRBD1. CDR3 size: 14 residues. V lost 4 bases to trimming and J lost 2 bases; unmatched junction nucleotides: 4. Germline-derived CDR1 and CDR2 are MGHDK and SYGVNS. The CDR3 reads CASSAADRNYGYTF. The CDR3, as DNA: TGTGCCAGCAGTGCCGCGGACAGGAACTATGGCTACACCTTC.